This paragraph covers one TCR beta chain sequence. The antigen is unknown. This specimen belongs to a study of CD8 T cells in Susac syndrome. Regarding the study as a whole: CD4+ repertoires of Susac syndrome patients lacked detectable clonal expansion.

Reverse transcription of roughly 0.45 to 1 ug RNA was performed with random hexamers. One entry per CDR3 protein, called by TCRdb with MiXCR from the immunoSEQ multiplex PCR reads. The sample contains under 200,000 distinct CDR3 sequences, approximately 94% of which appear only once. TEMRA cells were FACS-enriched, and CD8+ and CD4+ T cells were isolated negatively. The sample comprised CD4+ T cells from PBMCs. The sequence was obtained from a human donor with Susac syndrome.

The CDR3: CASSELTGDRGNQPQHF. In DNA form, the CDR3 reads TGCGCCAGCAGTGAGTTAACAGGGGATAGGGGCAATCAGCCCCAGCATTTT. The V gene is TRBV10-2, the J gene TRBJ1-5; 7 nucleotides line up with TRBD1. Germline-derived CDR1 and CDR2 are WSHSY and SAAADI. V was pared by 1 base and J by 2 bases, with 8 bases of the junction left unmatched. This CDR3 is 17 amino acids long.